The present T cell receptor beta chain was sequenced within a study of shared clonotypes between healthy human individuals. Notes on the study in general: Rarefaction gave evidence that sorted-subset sequencing remained incomplete despite large depth. Sampling included only blood; tissue repertoires likely differ.

Between the trimmed V and J ends, which lost 8 bases and 9 bases, there was a span of 19 bases. This CDR3 has 13 amino acids. The germline gives CDR1 LNHDA, CDR2 SQIVND (reference sequence). Each replicate PCR on the sorted subsets used roughly 200 ng DNA (around 30,000 T cell genomes). The protocol was immunoSEQ multiplex PCR, while the TCRdb copy is restricted to in-frame clones and leaves out a portion. Of 2 million to 2.5 million clones listed, around 92% were seen once; the top ten hold 0.3% to 0.4%. Turning to this clone: Its matching antigen is unknown.

The chain recombines TRBV19 with TRBJ1-2; D might be TRBD1 (6 bases). The receptor's source is a man aged 18 to 29 in good health. Some clones in this sample may be carry-over from other donors' samples. The sequencing sample was made of naive CD4+ T cells from PBMCs. The subset is: CD45RA+ positively selected. This CDR3 reads CASGVVQGRSYTF. CDR3 in DNA: TGTGCCAGTGGAGTCGTACAGGGCAGGAGCTACACCTTC.